This TCR beta chain was sequenced for a study of identical twins (dated by TCRdb to the mid-2010s). Describing the broader study: TCR alpha and beta repertoires from monozygotic twins, unrelated adults of various ages and cord blood were deep-sequenced to test whether fetal clonotypes persist. To rule out contamination, the twin experiments were replicated at different times with different library preparation protocols. What the study reported, not specific to this receptor: In beta out-of-frame sequences, excess twin sharing was weaker, because having fewer shared sequences lowered the signal-to-noise ratio. Because the same donors could not be followed over many years, conclusions were based on cross-sectional statistical analysis. Zero-insertion analyses could be partly confounded by invariant T cells such as MAIT and iNKT, although diverse VJ usage argued against such confounding for most clonotypes. In monozygotic twins, out-of-frame TCR alpha sharing was systematically underestimated by recombination models, although the models agreed with sharing between unrelated individuals. Fewer insertions were carried by abundant cord blood beta clonotypes; a weaker similar trend was observed in young adult naive repertoires, while no such trend was observed in memory repertoires. Compared with coincidental sharing between unrelated individuals, out-of-frame TCR alpha sequences shared between twins had an excess of sequences with low generation probability.

This clonotype was recorded a few times. Its antigen is still unknown. No base quality information exists; no much larger clone differs at one position. Libraries were prepared through 5' RACE. Sequencing used an Illumina HiSeq 2000. A universal primer binding site was added through template switching, and the final cDNA carried a unique molecular identifier so that TCR cDNA molecules could be counted accurately. Specific primers in the conserved constant-segment region were used to synthesize first-strand cDNA for TCR alpha and beta chains. To control for contamination, every cDNA library was double barcoded, receiving both a SMART-Mk sample barcode and Illumina barcodes. TruSeq adapter sequences, together with Illumina sample barcodes, were added in two successive PCR steps. Sequencing of the TCR alpha and beta cDNA libraries was done on the Illumina HiSeq platform using custom primers. The study's own analysis went as follows. MiGEC was used to process raw reads and extract unique molecular identifiers, and MiXCR was used to find CDR3 positions. Recombination models were inferred per individual with the repgenHMM and IGoR tools using an EM algorithm. The tcR package in R was used for shared clonotype analysis, with sharing normalized by the product of cloneset sizes. To study raw recombination without the effects of thymic and clonal selection, out-of-frame nonproductive sequences were analyzed. TCRdb trimmed the raw reads at Q25, called clones with MiXCR and kept productive beta chains. Each entry merges the rows of one CDR3 protein and shows their most common DNA and genes. What appears here as the V and J calls and clone size reflects TCRdb's work, not the paper's. Across this sample there are a few hundred thousand distinct CDR3 sequences, with more than 9% seen only once. Jointly, the top ten make up approximately 7.6% of the sample.

Every donor was a healthy Caucasian. The twin cohort consisted of three pairs of female monozygotic twins, all aged roughly 18 to 30 years. Positive isolation kits from Invitrogen were used to isolate CD4+ and CD8+ T cell populations. Reading from cysteine to phenylalanine, the CDR3 counts 16 amino acids. The read is trimmed to its CDR3 DNA, 48 bases read in frame from base 1. As encoded in the germline V gene, CDR1 is SGDLS while CDR2 is YYNGEE. Trimming costs V 3 bases and J 3 bases, and their ends lie 16 bases apart. Another study also made use of these data, one on yellow fever vaccine responses in identical twins. In that second paper, the authors write: According to the authors, the vaccine-induced T cell response in identical twins seemed to be partly convergent and partly specific to each individual. In identical twins, the study followed T cell clones that responded to the vaccine with precision.

Material: CD8+ T cells sorted from blood. The chain employs TRBV9 and TRBJ2-1; the D segment could be TRBD2, given 6 matching bases. This TCR came from a woman aged 18-29 years in good health. At the DNA level, the sequence is TGTGCCAGCAGCGCATTTATGGTAGCGGACTACAATGAGCAGTTCTTC. Its amino acids are CASSAFMVADYNEQFF.